This T cell receptor (beta chain) was captured by sequencing in a study of cytotoxic CD8 clonotypes in ibrutinib-treated CLL. Study summary: Within the patient group, under 12 were relapsed/refractory and some 15 treatment-naive, and 17 were IGHV unmutated. On average, roughly 94,000 productive rearrangements and some 240,000 productive templates per sample. Among responders, roughly 24 were partial and 2 complete; after median approximately 6 years, roughly 14 stayed remitted and some twelve progressed. Study outcomes and limitations: Public clonotypes (which were uncommon) either contracted or remained stable on treatment.

The repertoire was sequenced with immunoSEQ multiplex PCR; TCRdb's copy has only in-frame clones and lacks some. Of about 160,000 clones listed, 81% are singletons. On this clone: Its target is unknown.

CDR3 length: 16 residues. Per germline, CDR1 SEHNR and CDR2 FQNEAQ (reference sequence). J lost 6 bases, V lost 4 bases, and 14 bases had no gene match. The chain couples TRBV7-9 to TRBJ1-2; 7 nucleotides agree with TRBD1. The sequencing here drew on PBMCs, taken after 12 months of ibrutinib treatment. The sequence derives from a human donor with chronic lymphocytic leukemia. This chain's CDR3 is CASSSSTSGQGDGYTF. As DNA, the CDR3 is TGTGCCAGCAGCTCCTCGACATCCGGGCAGGGGGATGGCTACACCTTC.